This T cell receptor (beta chain) came from a study of CD8+CD57+ T cells in acquired aplastic anemia. Study-level background: The DNA of sorted CD4+ and CD8+ cells averaged 3.2 ug.

This clonotype appeared a few times. Patients chosen for sequencing had CD8+CD57+ cells that had expanded, as shown by flow cytometry. Each patient carried a diagnosis of severe acquired aplastic anemia. Germline loops: CDR1 LGHDT, CDR2 YNNKEL (reference sequence). The CDR3 contains 15 residues. With 0 bases removed from V and 4 bases from J, the gap between germline ends came to 12 bases. For CDR3 and TCR beta VDJ profiling, genomic DNA was the template used. MiXCR was run by TCRdb on the reads, yielding one entry per CDR3 protein. The table lists approximately 180,000 distinct CDR3 sequences, around 48% of them singletons.

J is TRBJ1-1 and V is TRBV3-1, with TRBD1 as a possible D gene (5 bases). This sequence was found in a human donor with aplastic anemia. The sequenced material came from sorted CD4+, CD8+, or CD8+CD57+ T cells (not recorded which) from PBMCs. CDR3 amino acids: CASSQDFTGRTEAFF. The CDR3 bases are TGTGCCAGCAGCCAAGATTTTACAGGCCGCACTGAAGCTTTCTTT.